Here is one TCR beta chain with its context. The antigen is undetermined. The CDR3 sequence is 16 residues long. Germline CDR1 and CDR2: SQVTM and ANQGSEA. The germline V and J ends were trimmed by 7 bases and 8 bases, with 29 bases remaining between them. The data stem from a study of cytomegalovirus exposure and HLA in healthy donors. Both 60 Vbeta primers and 13 Jbeta primers went into the PCR. Libraries were prepared by immunoSEQ multiplex PCR; TCRdb keeps only in-frame clonotypes and omits some of them. The sample has fewer than 200,000 clones; 68% are singletons. Study-wide results and limits: One later analysis reportedly identified an Asian-associated ancestry cluster that showed fewer N-insertions than the roughly 600-donor mean. Analyzed later, association rates of TCRs varied across HLA loci, with DRB1 most and HLA-C fewest.

The TCR was taken from a man aged 50-60 years in good health and CMV-seronegative. The chain joins TRBV29-1 to TRBJ1-2; perhaps TRBD1 as D (5 bases). The sample comprised PBMCs. CDR3 protein: CSALMGPAGLSNGYTF. CDR3 nucleotides: TGCAGCGCTCTTATGGGCCCGGCAGGGCTTAGTAACGGCTACACCTTC.